Each of the 18 T cell receptor beta chains below was sequenced from the same sample in a study of T cells in Graves' hyperthyroidism and ophthalmopathy. TCR beta CDR3 sequences were amplified from RNA transcripts. Carried out on the TCR CDR3, a first-round RT-PCR used the HTBI primer set. Each CDR3 protein is one row after TCRdb ran MiXCR on the multiplex PCR reads. The data contain approximately 740,000 distinct CDR3 sequences, 13% to 15% of them singletons. Sequenced material: blood. These receptors were obtained from a woman between 18 and 29 years old with Graves' hyperthyroidism.

This clonotype showed up many times. This chain joins TRBV28 and TRBJ2-3, with a weak D call TRBD2 (6 bases). Trimming removed 4 bases from V and 2 bases from J, with 16 bases in between. Germline CDR1 reads MDHEN; CDR2 reads SYDVKM. The CDR3 totals 16 residues. The CDR3 loop is CASSSLSGGLTDTQYF. CDR3 DNA sequence: TGTGCCAGCAGTTCACTTAGCGGAGGGCTCACAGATACGCAGTATTTT.

This chain links TRBV20-1 with TRBJ2-1; perhaps TRBD2 as D (6 bases). CDR1 and CDR2 from the germline V gene are DFQATT and SNEGSKA (reference sequence). The length of the CDR3 is 15 residues. Deletions cut 4 bases from V and 6 bases from J, with 19 bases between. The DNA for the CDR3 is TGCAGTGCTATCCCAACTAGCAGGGCCAGCAATGAGCAGTTCTTC. Its translation is CSAIPTSRASNEQFF.

J is TRBJ2-1 and V is TRBV4-1, with D possibly being TRBD2 (6 bases). The CDR3 runs to 17 residues. Germline CDR1 is MGHRA and CDR2 is YSYEKL. The germline V and J ends were trimmed by 2 bases and 3 bases, with 17 bases remaining between them. The CDR3 spells CASSQLTTRLGYNEQFF. The CDR3 DNA reads as TGCGCCAGCAGCCAATTGACGACTAGGTTAGGCTACAATGAGCAGTTCTTC.

The gene calls are TRBV27 and TRBJ2-1; D remains ambiguous. The CDR3 covers 15 residues. V was clipped by 5 bases and J by 6 bases, with 17 bases between them. Germline V gene sequence: CDR1 MNHEY, CDR2 SMNVEV (reference sequence). The CDR3 here is CASSEALQAGNEQFF. Written as DNA, the CDR3 is TGTGCCAGCAGTGAAGCGCTGCAGGCAGGCAATGAGCAGTTCTTC.

This clonotype occurred many times. The CDR3 DNA is TGTGCCAGCAGCTTCGGGACAACCTACGAGCAGTACTTC. Translation gives CASSFGTTYEQYF. V is TRBV11-2 and J is TRBJ2-7; a weak D match, TRBD1 (6 bases). This CDR3 has 13 amino acids. Germline V gene lookup returns CDR1 SGHAT and CDR2 FQNNGV. Trimming took off 3 bases at V and 2 bases at J, with 8 bases between the two ends.

For this clonotype: A junction boundary mismatches the germline segment, possibly from a read error. The chain has TRBV7-9 and TRBJ1-1; unclear D gene. The germline gives CDR1 SEHNR, CDR2 FQNEAQ (reference sequence). The CDR3 covers 14 residues. The CDR3 loop is CASGLAGMNTEAFF. In DNA, the CDR3 is TGTGCCAGCGGCTTAGCCGGGATGAACACTGAAGCTTTCTTT.

This clonotype was recorded a few times. The chain combines TRBV10-1 with TRBJ1-1; no clear D. Trimming removed 6 bases at V and 3 bases at J, with 11 bases between. The CDR3 sequence is 13 residues long. Germline V gives CDR1 WNHNN, CDR2 SYGVQD (reference sequence). CDR3 region: CASSKSPDTEAFF. CDR3 DNA sequence: TGCGCCAGCAGCAAATCGCCTGACACTGAAGCTTTCTTT.

In this sample, this clonotype turned up many times. The genes are TRBV7-3 and TRBJ1-2, with a possible D match to TRBD1 (6 bases). The length of the CDR3 is 13 residues. The germline V gene encodes CDR1 SGHTA and CDR2 FQGTGA. Trimming cost V 4 bases and J 8 bases, with 14 bases left between them. As DNA, the CDR3 is TGTGCCAGCAGCTCGCAACGGGGGGGCGGCTACACCTTC. This gives the protein CASSSQRGGGYTF.

This clonotype was found many times. CDR3 protein: CASRKGSTGTQYF. The CDR3 DNA reads TGTGCCAGCAGAAAGGGCTCCACAGGGACCCAGTACTTC. The rearrangement uses TRBV2 and TRBJ2-5; D is perhaps TRBD1 (5 bases). Deletions cut 6 bases from V and 7 bases from J, with 15 bases between. CDR3 length equals 13 residues. CDR1 SNHLY and CDR2 FYNNEI come from the germline V gene.

The V and J genes are TRBV30 and TRBJ2-3; D might be TRBD1 or TRBD2, each matching 5 bases. The CDR3 spans 12 residues. Trimming pared 3 bases from V and 4 bases from J, leaving 8 bases between. CDR1 is GTSNPN, CDR2 SVGIG, per germline (reference sequence). Here the CDR3 reads CAWRGESDTQYF. Here the CDR3 DNA reads TGTGCCTGGAGGGGGGAGTCAGATACGCAGTATTTT.

J is TRBJ1-1 and V is TRBV6-1; D is possibly TRBD1 (5 bases). CDR1 MNHNS and CDR2 SASEGT come from the germline V gene. The length of the CDR3 is 14 residues. Trimming left V 3 bases short and J 1 base short, with 9 bases between. The CDR3 DNA reads TGTGCCAGCAGTGAGTTTGGACAGAACACTGAAGCTTTCTTT. This gives the protein CASSEFGQNTEAFF.

The chain links TRBV18 to TRBJ1-2; tentatively, D is TRBD1 (5 bases). Germline V gene data show CDR1 as KGHSH and CDR2 as LQKENI. V gave up 3 bases and J gave up 5 bases, with 10 bases separating them. The CDR3 extends over 13 amino acids. Here the CDR3 reads CASSPDSPYGYTF. As DNA, the CDR3 is TGTGCCAGCTCACCTGACAGTCCTTATGGCTACACCTTC.

This clonotype was counted a few times. The J gene is TRBJ2-2, the V gene TRBV20-1; D is unclear. Germline V lookup: CDR1 DFQATT, CDR2 SNEGSKA (reference sequence). CDR3 size: 13 residues. V was clipped by 6 bases and J by 3 bases, with 11 bases between them. The chain's CDR3 is CSALGPYTGELFF. The CDR3 coding sequence is TGCAGTGCGCTTGGACCATACACCGGGGAGCTGTTTTTT.

This clonotype has ten or more counts. The chain combines TRBV10-3 with TRBJ1-4; 9 bases fit TRBD1. Germline V gene sequence: CDR1 ENHRY, CDR2 SYGVKD. V was clipped by 3 bases and J by 5 bases; unmatched bases: 4. The CDR3 runs to 15 residues. In DNA form, the CDR3 reads TGTGCCATCAGTGAATCCGGGACAGGGAATGAAAAACTGTTTTTT. It codes for CAISESGTGNEKLFF.

This clonotype was seen many times. The V and J genes are TRBV6-5 and TRBJ2-2, with 13 bases fitting TRBD2. Germline CDR1 and CDR2: MNHEY and SVGAGI. The CDR3 has 18 residues. Germline trimming cut 2 bases from V and 5 bases from J; bases unmatched to any gene: 8. CDR3 in DNA: TGTGCCAGCAGTTACGATAGGACTAGCGGGAGAGGGACCGGGGAGCTGTTTTTT. Its translation is CASSYDRTSGRGTGELFF.

This clonotype was seen ten or more times. This chain connects TRBV29-1 to TRBJ1-1, with no clear D. The CDR3 loop spans 11 amino acids. V lost 2 bases and J lost 1, with 2 bases in between. CDR1 and CDR2 from the germline V gene are SQVTM and ANQGSEA. The CDR3 DNA reads TGCAGCGTTGAAAAGAACACTGAAGCTTTCTTT. Protein product: CSVEKNTEAFF.

This clonotype occurred many times. This chain connects TRBV30 to TRBJ2-5, with a tentative D call TRBD2 (6 bases). Germline lookup yields CDR1 GTSNPN and CDR2 SVGIG (reference sequence). The V and J ends lost 4 bases and 5 bases respectively, with 11 bases between them. CDR3 length equals 12 residues. CDR3 coding DNA: TGTGCCTGGAATGGAGGGTGGGAGACCCAGTACTTC. This translates into CAWNGGWETQYF.

The V and J genes are TRBV14 and TRBJ2-7; 7 bases are a match to TRBD1. V lost 2 bases to trimming and J lost 3 bases; unmatched junction nucleotides: 10. CDR1 and CDR2 (germline): SGHDN, FVKESK. The CDR3 length is 16 residues. The CDR3 DNA is TGTGCCAGCAGCCAAAAAACTACAGGGGCCATCTACGAGCAGTACTTC. Translating it yields CASSQKTTGAIYEQYF.